The source of this TCR beta chain is a study of blood T cell repertoires in COVID-19. Study as a whole: Acute and convalescent COVID-19 samples came from the United States, Italy and Spain.

Using immunoSEQ multiplex PCR, the repertoire was profiled, and TCRdb retains in-frame clones only, with some absent. Among about 220,000 clones listed, roughly 83% were seen once. Material for sequencing was PBMCs or T cells enriched from blood (not recorded which). The clonotype originates from a woman aged 40 to 50 with acute COVID-19.

Here the CDR3 reads CASRVRGPSTDTQYF. The CDR3 nucleotides read TGTGCCAGCAGGGTGAGGGGGCCTAGCACAGATACGCAGTATTTT. This chain joins TRBV5-5 and TRBJ2-3; the match to TRBD1 covers 7 bases. The length of the CDR3 is 15 residues. J was trimmed by 0 bases and V by 5 bases; bases with no gene match: 6. The germline gives CDR1 SGHKS, CDR2 YYEKEE (reference sequence).